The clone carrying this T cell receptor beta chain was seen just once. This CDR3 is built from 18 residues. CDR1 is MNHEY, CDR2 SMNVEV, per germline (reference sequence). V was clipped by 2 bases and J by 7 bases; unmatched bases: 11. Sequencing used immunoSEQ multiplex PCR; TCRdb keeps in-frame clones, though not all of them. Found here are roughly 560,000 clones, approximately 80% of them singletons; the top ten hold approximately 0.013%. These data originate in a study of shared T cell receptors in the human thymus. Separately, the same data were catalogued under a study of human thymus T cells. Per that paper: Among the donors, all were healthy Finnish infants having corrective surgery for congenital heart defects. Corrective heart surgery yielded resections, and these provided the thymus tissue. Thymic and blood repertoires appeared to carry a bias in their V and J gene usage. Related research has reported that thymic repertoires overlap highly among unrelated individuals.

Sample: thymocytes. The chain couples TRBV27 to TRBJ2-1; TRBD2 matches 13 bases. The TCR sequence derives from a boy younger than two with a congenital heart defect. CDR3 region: CASSLSIWTSGRGNEQFF. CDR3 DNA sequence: TGTGCCAGCAGTTTAAGCATTTGGACTAGCGGGAGAGGGAATGAGCAGTTCTTC.